This T cell receptor (beta chain) was profiled in a study of cytomegalovirus exposure and HLA in healthy donors. With 60 Vbeta and 13 Jbeta primers, the PCR was carried out. The data were produced by immunoSEQ multiplex PCR, yet TCRdb's version contains in-frame clones alone and is incomplete. Of 200,000 to 250,000 clones listed, around 80% are singletons. Whole-study results and caveats: Productive status was seen about 87% or about 30% of the time for most TCR beta V segments in an earlier analysis. Only CMV serostatus was available as immune exposure information. The majority of CMV-associated TCR beta chains were reported as apparently HLA-restricted in a later analysis.

Points on this clone: Its target is not known.

The CDR3 sequence is 14 residues long. With V trimmed by 4 bases and J by 4 bases, 6 bases remained unmatched. From germline, CDR1 is KGHSH and CDR2 LQKENI. Sample: PBMCs. The receptor was derived from a man in his late teens or twenties in good health and CMV-seronegative. V usage is TRBV18 and J usage is TRBJ1-1; TRBD1 matches at 7 bases. CDR3 coding DNA: TGTGCCAGCTCACGGATGACAGGGACCACTGAAGCTTTCTTT. It yields the protein CASSRMTGTTEAFF.